A selection of T cell receptor beta chains follows, all from one sample in a study of blood T cell repertoires in COVID-19. Assay used: immunoSEQ multiplex PCR; TCRdb lists only in-frame clones, some missing. The data contain about 210,000 clones, 70% to 90% of them singletons. Sequencing was carried out using peripheral blood. These receptors originate from a man aged 40-49 years with acute or convalescent COVID-19. The CDR3 runs from the conserved cysteine through the conserved F or W. A D gene is named only where the DNA matches it firmly. Clone size is given for some rows only: seen once, a few or many times, or a class if the clone is expanded.

v_call: TRBV11-2; clone_size: .; j_call: TRBJ2-1; d_call: .; cdr3_aa: CASSFSYEQFF; cdr3_nt: TGTGCCAGCAGCTTTAGCTATGAGCAGTTCTTC
v_call: TRBV4-3; clone_size: .; j_call: TRBJ2-3; d_call: TRBD2; cdr3_aa: CASSQDRMGLATDTQYF; cdr3_nt: TGCGCCAGCAGCCAAGATCGAATGGGACTAGCAACAGATACGCAGTATTTT
v_call: TRBV10-2; clone_size: .; j_call: TRBJ2-5; d_call: TRBD2; cdr3_aa: CATRLAGGPPQYF; cdr3_nt: TGCGCCACCCGACTAGCGGGGGGCCCCCCCCAGTACTTC
v_call: TRBV10-3; clone_size: .; j_call: TRBJ2-3; d_call: TRBD2; cdr3_aa: CAISESSSQRGTQYF; cdr3_nt: TGTGCCATCAGTGAGTCGAGCAGTCAGCGGGGTACGCAGTATTTT
v_call: TRBV27; clone_size: once; j_call: TRBJ2-1; d_call: TRBD2; cdr3_aa: CASSLGLAGDRRSIHYEQFF; cdr3_nt: TGTGCCAGCAGTTTAGGGCTAGCGGGGGACCGGCGGTCAATACACTATGAGCAGTTCTTC
v_call: TRBV5-5; clone_size: .; j_call: TRBJ2-7; d_call: .; cdr3_aa: CASRPDLGSYEQYF; cdr3_nt: TGTGCCAGCCGCCCGGATTTAGGGAGCTACGAGCAGTACTTC
v_call: TRBV7-2; clone_size: once; j_call: TRBJ2-7; d_call: TRBD1; cdr3_aa: CASSLSGTEAYEQYF; cdr3_nt: TGTGCCAGCAGCTTATCCGGGACAGAGGCCTACGAGCAGTACTTC
v_call: TRBV18; clone_size: once; j_call: TRBJ1-5; d_call: TRBD1; cdr3_aa: CASSSTLQGVSNQPQHF; cdr3_nt: TGTGCCAGCTCATCTACCCTACAGGGGGTTAGCAATCAGCCCCAGCATTTT
v_call: TRBV28; clone_size: .; j_call: TRBJ2-7; d_call: .; cdr3_aa: CASLGADTSSYEQYF; cdr3_nt: TGTGCCAGTTTGGGGGCGGACACGTCGTCCTACGAGCAGTACTTC
v_call: TRBV19; clone_size: once; j_call: TRBJ2-1; d_call: TRBD1; cdr3_aa: CASSPQGAPWGEQFF; cdr3_nt: TGTGCCAGTAGTCCACAGGGGGCCCCTTGGGGGGAGCAGTTCTTC
v_call: TRBV5-1; clone_size: .; j_call: TRBJ2-7; d_call: TRBD1; cdr3_aa: CASSLTPGQTYEQYF; cdr3_nt: TGCGCCAGCAGCTTAACCCCGGGACAGACCTACGAGCAGTACTTC
v_call: TRBV7-2; clone_size: .; j_call: TRBJ1-2; d_call: .; cdr3_aa: CASTPQGDGYTF; cdr3_nt: TGTGCCAGCACCCCCCAAGGGGATGGCTACACCTTC
v_call: TRBV6-2/TRBV6-3; clone_size: .; j_call: TRBJ1-2; d_call: .; cdr3_aa: CASSYRLRGYGYTF; cdr3_nt: TGTGCCAGCAGTTACCGACTGAGGGGGTATGGCTACACCTTC
v_call: TRBV9; clone_size: .; j_call: TRBJ2-1; d_call: .; cdr3_aa: CASSVAGLYNEQFF; cdr3_nt: TGTGCCAGCAGCGTAGCTGGGCTTTACAATGAGCAGTTCTTC
v_call: TRBV7-8; clone_size: .; j_call: TRBJ2-3; d_call: TRBD2; cdr3_aa: CASSSPGLTTDTQYF; cdr3_nt: TGTGCCAGCAGCAGCCCGGGACTAACCACAGATACGCAGTATTTT
v_call: TRBV7-8; clone_size: .; j_call: TRBJ1-1; d_call: .; cdr3_aa: CASSSQLPNTEAFF; cdr3_nt: TGTGCCAGCAGCTCGCAACTACCGAACACTGAAGCTTTCTTT
v_call: TRBV30; clone_size: .; j_call: TRBJ2-7; d_call: .; cdr3_aa: CAWSAVTLETSHF; cdr3_nt: TGTGCCTGGAGTGCCGTGACTTTAGAAACCTCCCACTTC
v_call: TRBV9; clone_size: .; j_call: TRBJ1-2; d_call: TRBD1; cdr3_aa: CASSVGGTVIYGYTF; cdr3_nt: TGTGCCAGCAGCGTAGGGGGGACAGTGATCTATGGCTACACCTTC
v_call: TRBV27; clone_size: .; j_call: TRBJ2-1; d_call: TRBD2; cdr3_aa: CASSSRLAGGYNEQFF; cdr3_nt: TGTGCCAGCAGTTCTCGACTAGCGGGGGGCTACAATGAGCAGTTCTTC
v_call: TRBV7-9; clone_size: .; j_call: TRBJ2-1; d_call: TRBD2; cdr3_aa: CASSYPWTSGRVYYNEQFF; cdr3_nt: TGTGCCAGCAGCTATCCTTGGACTAGCGGGAGGGTGTATTACAATGAGCAGTTCTTC
v_call: TRBV5-1; clone_size: .; j_call: TRBJ1-3; d_call: .; cdr3_aa: CASSLLGATEINTIYF; cdr3_nt: TGCGCCAGCAGCTTGTTAGGGGCGACAGAGATCAACACCATATATTTT
v_call: TRBV7-9; clone_size: .; j_call: TRBJ1-3; d_call: .; cdr3_aa: CASPHPPSGNTIYF; cdr3_nt: TGTGCCAGCCCACACCCCCCCTCTGGAAACACCATATATTTT
v_call: TRBV19; clone_size: .; j_call: TRBJ1-1; d_call: TRBD1; cdr3_aa: CASSILGTGLNTEAFF; cdr3_nt: TGTGCCAGTAGTATCCTGGGGACAGGACTAAACACTGAAGCTTTCTTT
v_call: TRBV19; clone_size: .; j_call: TRBJ1-2; d_call: .; cdr3_aa: CASSIGRDSYGYTF; cdr3_nt: TGTGCCAGTAGTATTGGGCGGGATAGCTATGGCTACACCTTC
v_call: TRBV2; clone_size: .; j_call: TRBJ2-1; d_call: TRBD2; cdr3_aa: CASSAASGRFNEQFF; cdr3_nt: TGTGCCAGCAGCGCGGCGAGCGGGAGGTTCAATGAGCAGTTCTTC
v_call: TRBV11-2; clone_size: .; j_call: TRBJ1-2; d_call: TRBD1; cdr3_aa: CASSLSRQGVYGYTF; cdr3_nt: TGTGCCAGCAGCTTATCCCGACAGGGCGTCTATGGCTACACCTTC
v_call: TRBV19; clone_size: .; j_call: TRBJ2-2; d_call: TRBD1; cdr3_aa: CASTIGTGETGELFF; cdr3_nt: TGTGCCAGTACCATAGGGACAGGGGAAACCGGGGAGCTGTTTTTT
v_call: TRBV19; clone_size: .; j_call: TRBJ1-2; d_call: .; cdr3_aa: CASSDSSNYGYTF; cdr3_nt: TGTGCCAGTAGCGACAGTTCTAACTATGGCTACACCTTC
v_call: TRBV19; clone_size: .; j_call: TRBJ1-6; d_call: .; cdr3_aa: CASTLRGARGNSPLHF; cdr3_nt: TGTGCCAGTACCCTCCGGGGGGCGCGGGGTAATTCACCCCTCCACTTT
v_call: TRBV19; clone_size: .; j_call: TRBJ1-1; d_call: TRBD1; cdr3_aa: CASSIRTGPTEAFF; cdr3_nt: TGTGCCAGTAGTATTCGGACAGGGCCCACTGAAGCTTTCTTT
v_call: TRBV6-5; clone_size: .; j_call: TRBJ2-7; d_call: TRBD2; cdr3_aa: CASSYTRTSGYEQYF; cdr3_nt: TGTGCCAGCAGTTACACGCGGACTAGCGGCTACGAGCAGTACTTC
v_call: TRBV19; clone_size: .; j_call: TRBJ2-1; d_call: TRBD1; cdr3_aa: CASSWRQGAHNEQFF; cdr3_nt: TGTGCCAGTAGTTGGCGGCAGGGGGCCCACAATGAGCAGTTCTTC
v_call: TRBV11-3; clone_size: .; j_call: TRBJ2-7; d_call: .; cdr3_aa: CASSLGQGEQYF; cdr3_nt: TGTGCCAGCAGCTTAGGGCAGGGCGAGCAGTACTTC